The 14 T cell receptor beta chains below were found in one sample sequenced in a study of vaccination and CD4 T cells after COVID-19. The Oncomine TCR Beta short-read assay was applied to DNA of cultured CD4+ T cells. From the PCR reads, TCRdb called clonotypes with MiXCR, one entry per CDR3 protein. The data contain over 15,000 distinct CDR3 sequences, approximately 49% of them seen just once; the ten biggest clones take up approximately 7.2%. For these receptors, no antigen is known. Treatment described: roughly ten-day PBMC culture with coronavirus spike peptide pools or control peptides (ViraFEST assay). The sequencing here drew on CD4+ T cells from blood, cultured in vitro, taken before SARS-CoV-2 vaccination. These receptors came from a human donor who had recovered from COVID-19.

In DNA, the CDR3 is TGCAGTGCTAGAGATCGGCCAATGGGGCGAACGAGCAATCAGCCCCAGCATTTT. Its translation is CSARDRPMGRTSNQPQHF. This chain uses TRBV20-1 with TRBJ1-5; the D gene is possibly TRBD1 (5 bases). The ends were cut back, 0 bases at V and 1 base at J, with 19 bases in the middle. The CDR3 has 18 amino acids. Per the germline V gene, CDR1 is DFQATT and CDR2 is SNEGSKA (reference sequence).

Regarding this clonotype: The conserved phenylalanine or tryptophan normally closing the CDR3 is absent here, so this likely arose from a read error. In nucleotides, the CDR3 is TGTGCCAGCAGCCTCGGACAGGAGGCCTATGGCTACACCTCC. Translated, it gives CASSLGQEAYGYTS. The chain combines TRBV7-9 with TRBJ1-2; 7 bases map to TRBD1. Per germline, CDR1 SEHNR and CDR2 FQNEAQ (reference sequence). The CDR3 has 14 amino acids. Unmatched junction bases numbered 7, after V lost 5 bases and J lost 4 bases.

The sample holds a few counts of this clonotype. The chain combines TRBV20-1 with TRBJ2-5, with D unclear. Germline assignment: CDR1 DFQATT and CDR2 SNEGSKA (reference sequence). This CDR3 has 13 amino acids. CDR3 bases: TGCAGCCCTAATAACCCTTCCGGAGAGACCCAGTACTTC. This gives the protein CSPNNPSGETQYF.

This clonotype was recorded a few times. The CDR3 is CSAGTSGLDTGELFF. For the CDR3, the DNA is TGCAGTGCTGGGACTAGCGGGCTAGACACCGGGGAGCTGTTTTTT. V and J are TRBV20-1 and TRBJ2-2; 12 nucleotides line up with TRBD2. Per germline, CDR1 DFQATT and CDR2 SNEGSKA (reference sequence). J lost 3 bases, V lost 5 bases, and 4 bases had no gene match. The CDR3 totals 15 residues.

V usage is TRBV28 and J usage is TRBJ1-6; the D gene is possibly TRBD1 (5 bases). The CDR3 length is 14 residues. Germline-derived CDR1 and CDR2 are MDHEN and SYDVKM. V was cut by 3 bases and J by 4 bases, with 7 bases left in between. CDR3 in amino acids: CASSLGGYNSPLHF. DNA for the CDR3: TGTGCCAGCAGTTTGGGGGGGTATAATTCACCCCTCCACTTT.

The rearrangement uses TRBV20-1 and TRBJ2-6; D not certain. The V gene's germline CDR1 is DFQATT and CDR2 SNEGSKA (reference sequence). V lost 1 base and J 0 bases, leaving 16 bases between the germline ends. CDR3 length: 18 residues. The CDR3 loop is CSARVGHTPLSGANVLTF. In DNA form, the CDR3 reads TGCAGTGCTAGAGTGGGCCATACCCCACTCTCTGGGGCCAACGTCCTGACTTTC.

This clonotype occurred a few times. This chain connects TRBV28 to TRBJ1-1; 7 bases align to TRBD1. This CDR3 has 14 amino acids. Germline V gives CDR1 MDHEN, CDR2 SYDVKM. J gave up 7 bases and V 6 bases, and 11 bases lay outside the gene matches. CDR3 residues: CASRFGTAFDEAFF. DNA of the CDR3: TGTGCCAGCAGATTCGGGACAGCATTTGATGAAGCTTTCTTT. The full variable domain, in which reference TRBV28 and TRBJ1-1 provide the parts outside the CDR3, is DVKVTQSSRYLVKRTGEKVFLECVQDMDHENMFWYRQDPGLGLRLIYFSYDVKMKEKGDIPEGYSVSREKKERFSLILESASTNQTSMYLCASRFGTAFDEAFFGQGTRLTVV.

The count of this clonotype is one. V is TRBV7-3 and J is TRBJ2-5; 10 nucleotides match TRBD1. CDR1 SGHTA and CDR2 FQGTGA come from the germline V gene. This CDR3 region has 17 residues. Trimming at V came to 5 bases and at J to 9 bases, leaving 18 bases not matched to a gene. The CDR3 DNA follows: TGTGCCAGCAGCCGAATCGATTTGGGACAGGGGTCTAGGGCCCAGTACTTC. Translating it yields CASSRIDLGQGSRAQYF.

The J gene is TRBJ2-3, the V gene TRBV6-1, with D possibly matching TRBD2 (6 bases). The length of the CDR3 is 16 residues. V was clipped by 6 bases and J by 2 bases, with 18 bases between them. Germline V gene sequence: CDR1 MNHNS, CDR2 SASEGT. The CDR3 is CASRAPGRGPTDTQYF. DNA of the CDR3: TGTGCCAGCAGAGCCCCTGGGCGGGGCCCCACAGATACGCAGTATTTT.

The V call is TRBV30, the J call TRBJ1-2, with D maybe TRBD1 (6 bases). CDR1 is GTSNPN, CDR2 SVGIG, per germline (reference sequence). V gave up 5 bases and J gave up 8 bases, with 18 bases separating them. The CDR3 extends over 13 amino acids. CDR3 sequence: CAWVQGREGGYTF. CDR3 bases: TGTGCCTGGGTACAGGGTCGGGAGGGCGGCTACACCTTC.

V usage is TRBV28 and J usage is TRBJ2-7, with 13 bases matching TRBD2. CDR1 and CDR2 (germline): MDHEN, SYDVKM. V lost 1 base to trimming and J lost 3 bases; unmatched junction nucleotides: 6. The CDR3 consists of 17 residues. The CDR3 DNA sequence: TGTGCCAGCAGTTTATTCCGGACTAGCGGGAGAAACTACGAGCAGTACTTC. This sequence encodes CASSLFRTSGRNYEQYF.

The V gene is TRBV7-9, the J gene TRBJ2-3, with 10 bases aligning to TRBD2. This CDR3 comprises 13 residues. The junction had 3 bases not matched to a gene; V was cut back by 7 bases and J by 5 bases. Germline CDR1 and CDR2: SEHNR and FQNEAQ (reference sequence). The chain's CDR3 is CASKLAGRDTQYF. CDR3 bases: TGTGCCAGCAAACTAGCGGGAAGAGATACGCAGTATTTT.

This clonotype was found a few times. The CDR3 loop reads CASSGGRGWHNSPLHF. The CDR3 DNA reads TGTGCCAGCAGTGGGGGCAGGGGTTGGCATAATTCACCCCTCCACTTT. This chain links TRBV6-4 with TRBJ1-6; tentatively, D is TRBD1 (6 bases). This CDR3 contains 16 residues. Germline CDR1 MRHNA, CDR2 SNTAGT. Trimming left V 4 bases short and J 5 bases short, with 15 bases between.

The rearrangement uses TRBV10-3 and TRBJ1-5, with TRBD1 matching 7 bases. CDR3 length: 13 amino acids. Losses at the gene ends were 11 bases for V and 3 bases for J; bases not matched to a gene: 7. The germline CDR1 and CDR2 sequences are ENHRY and SYGVKD. In DNA, the CDR3 is TGTGCCGTCCAGGGGGTTTTCAATCAGCCCCAGCATTTT. Its protein product is CAVQGVFNQPQHF.